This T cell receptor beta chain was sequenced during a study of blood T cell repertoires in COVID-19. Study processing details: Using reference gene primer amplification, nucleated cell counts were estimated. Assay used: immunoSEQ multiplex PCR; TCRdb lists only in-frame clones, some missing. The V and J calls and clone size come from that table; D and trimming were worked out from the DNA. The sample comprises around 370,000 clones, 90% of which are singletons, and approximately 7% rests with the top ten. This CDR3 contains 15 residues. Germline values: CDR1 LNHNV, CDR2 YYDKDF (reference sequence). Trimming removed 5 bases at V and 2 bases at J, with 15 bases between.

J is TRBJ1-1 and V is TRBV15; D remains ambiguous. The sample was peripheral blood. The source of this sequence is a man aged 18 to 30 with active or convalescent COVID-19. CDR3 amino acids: CATSQLTKGNTEAFF. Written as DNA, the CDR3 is TGTGCCACCAGCCAACTCACTAAAGGAAACACTGAAGCTTTCTTT.